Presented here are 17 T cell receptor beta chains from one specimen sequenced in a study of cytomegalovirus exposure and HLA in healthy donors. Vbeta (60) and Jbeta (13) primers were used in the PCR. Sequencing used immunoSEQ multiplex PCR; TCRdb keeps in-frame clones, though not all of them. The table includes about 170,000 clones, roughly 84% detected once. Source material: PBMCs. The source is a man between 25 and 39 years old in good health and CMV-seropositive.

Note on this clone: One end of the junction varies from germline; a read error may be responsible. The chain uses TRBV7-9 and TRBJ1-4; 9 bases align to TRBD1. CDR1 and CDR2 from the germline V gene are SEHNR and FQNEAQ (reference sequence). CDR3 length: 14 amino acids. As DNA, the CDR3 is TGTTCCAGCAGCCCCGGGACAGGGAATGAAAAACTGTTTTTT. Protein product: CSSSPGTGNEKLFF. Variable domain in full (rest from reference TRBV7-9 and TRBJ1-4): DTGVSQNPRHKITKRGQNVTFRCDPISEHNRLYWYRQTLGQGPEFLTYFQNEAQLEKSRLLSDRFSAERPKGSFSTLEIQRTEQGDSAMYLCSSSPGTGNEKLFFGSGTQLSVL.

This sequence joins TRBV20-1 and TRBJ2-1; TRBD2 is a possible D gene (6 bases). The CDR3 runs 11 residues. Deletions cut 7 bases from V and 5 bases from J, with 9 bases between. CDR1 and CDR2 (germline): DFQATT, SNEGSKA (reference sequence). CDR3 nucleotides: TGCAGTGGCGGGACCAACAATGAGCAGTTCTTC. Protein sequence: CSGGTNNEQFF.

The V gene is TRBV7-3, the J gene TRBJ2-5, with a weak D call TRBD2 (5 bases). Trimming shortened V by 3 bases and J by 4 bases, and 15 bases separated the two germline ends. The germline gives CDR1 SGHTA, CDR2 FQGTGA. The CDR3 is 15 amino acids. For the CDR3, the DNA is TGTGCCAGCAGCTTCATTCGGGGTCCGGGAGAGACCCAGTACTTC. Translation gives CASSFIRGPGETQYF.

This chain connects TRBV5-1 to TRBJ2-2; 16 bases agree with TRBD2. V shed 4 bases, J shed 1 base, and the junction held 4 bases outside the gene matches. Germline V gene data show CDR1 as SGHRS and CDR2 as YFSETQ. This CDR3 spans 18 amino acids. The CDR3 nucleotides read TGCGCCAGCAGCATCGGGACTAGCGGGAGGGTGAACACCGGGGAGCTGTTTTTT. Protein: CASSIGTSGRVNTGELFF.

The DNA of the CDR3 is TGTGCTAGTGGTTTGGGAAACAGGGAGAATGAGCAGTTCTTC. Protein product: CASGLGNRENEQFF. This sequence joins TRBV12-5 and TRBJ2-1; maybe TRBD1 (6 bases). Trimming shortened V by 1 base and J by 7 bases, and 11 bases separated the two germline ends. CDR3 length: 14 amino acids. Germline values: CDR1 LGHNT, CDR2 FRNRAP.

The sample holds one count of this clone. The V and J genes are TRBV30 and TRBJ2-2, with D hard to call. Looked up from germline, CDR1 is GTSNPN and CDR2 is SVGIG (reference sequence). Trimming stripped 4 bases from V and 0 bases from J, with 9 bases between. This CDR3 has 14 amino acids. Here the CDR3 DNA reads TGTGCCTGGAAGCAACAGACGAACACCGGGGAGCTGTTTTTT. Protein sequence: CAWKQQTNTGELFF.

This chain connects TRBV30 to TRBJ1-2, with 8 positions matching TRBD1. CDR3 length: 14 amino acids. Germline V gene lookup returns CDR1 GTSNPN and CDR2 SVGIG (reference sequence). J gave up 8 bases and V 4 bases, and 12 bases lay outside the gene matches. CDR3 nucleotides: TGTGCCTGGATCCTGGACAGGGCCAGAGGAGGCTACACCTTC. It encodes CAWILDRARGGYTF.

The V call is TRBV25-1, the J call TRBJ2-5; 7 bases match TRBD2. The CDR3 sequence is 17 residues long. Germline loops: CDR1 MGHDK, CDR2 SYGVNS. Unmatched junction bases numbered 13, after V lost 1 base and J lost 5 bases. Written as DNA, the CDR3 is TGTGCCAGCAGTGAATTTATGTGGGGGGAGGGCCGGGAGACCCAGTACTTC. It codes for CASSEFMWGEGRETQYF.

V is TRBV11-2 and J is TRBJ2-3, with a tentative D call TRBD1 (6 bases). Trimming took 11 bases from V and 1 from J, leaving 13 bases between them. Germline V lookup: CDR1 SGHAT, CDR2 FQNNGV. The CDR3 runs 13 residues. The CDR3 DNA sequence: TGTGCCCAGGGGCAGATACGCACAGATACGCAGTATTTT. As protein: CAQGQIRTDTQYF. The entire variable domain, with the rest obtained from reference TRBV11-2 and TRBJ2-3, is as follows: EAGVAQSPRYKIIEKRQSVAFWCNPISGHATLYWYQQILGQGPKLLIQFQNNGVVDDSQLPKDRFSAERLKGVDSTLKIQPAKLEDSAVYLCAQGQIRTDTQYFGPGTRLTVL.

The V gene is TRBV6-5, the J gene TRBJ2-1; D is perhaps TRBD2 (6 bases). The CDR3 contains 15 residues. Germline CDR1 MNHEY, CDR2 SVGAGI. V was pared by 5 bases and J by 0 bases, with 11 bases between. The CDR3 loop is CASSRRAGSYNEQFF. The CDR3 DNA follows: TGTGCCAGCAGTCGGAGGGCCGGCTCCTACAATGAGCAGTTCTTC.

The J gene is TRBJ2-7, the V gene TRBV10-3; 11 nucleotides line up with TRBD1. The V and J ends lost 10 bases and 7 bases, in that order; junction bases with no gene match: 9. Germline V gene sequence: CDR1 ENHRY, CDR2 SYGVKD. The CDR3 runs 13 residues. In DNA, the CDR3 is TGTGCCACCAATGGACAGGGGGCTGATGAGCAGTACTTC. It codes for CATNGQGADEQYF.

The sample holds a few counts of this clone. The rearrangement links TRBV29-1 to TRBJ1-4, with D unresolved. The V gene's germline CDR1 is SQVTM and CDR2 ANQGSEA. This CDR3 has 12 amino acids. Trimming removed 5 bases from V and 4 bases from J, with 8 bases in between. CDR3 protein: CSVIFGNEKLFF. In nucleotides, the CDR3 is TGCAGCGTTATCTTCGGTAATGAAAAACTGTTTTTT.

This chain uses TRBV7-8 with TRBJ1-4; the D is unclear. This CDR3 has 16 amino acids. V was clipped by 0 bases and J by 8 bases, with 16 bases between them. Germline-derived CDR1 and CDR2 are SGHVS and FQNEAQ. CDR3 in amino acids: CASSLAYEGPQEKLFF. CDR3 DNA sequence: TGTGCCAGCAGCTTAGCGTATGAGGGTCCTCAGGAAAAACTGTTTTTT.

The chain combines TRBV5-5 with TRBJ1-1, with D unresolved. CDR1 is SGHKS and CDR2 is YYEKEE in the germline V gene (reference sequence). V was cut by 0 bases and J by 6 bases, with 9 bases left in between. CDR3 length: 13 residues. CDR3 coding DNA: TGTGCCAGCAGCTTGGCCCGGAGTTCTGAAGCTTTCTTT. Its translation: CASSLARSSEAFF.

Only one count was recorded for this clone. CDR3 DNA: TGTGCCAGCAGCTTAGATGCTAGCGGGGCCTACGAGCAGTACGTC. Translation: CASSLDASGAYEQYV. The chain has TRBV7-2 and TRBJ2-7, with TRBD2 matching 9 bases. The CDR3 sequence is 15 residues long. Trimming took 1 base from V and 2 from J; bases not matched to a gene: 3. Germline loops: CDR1 SGHTA, CDR2 FQGNSA.

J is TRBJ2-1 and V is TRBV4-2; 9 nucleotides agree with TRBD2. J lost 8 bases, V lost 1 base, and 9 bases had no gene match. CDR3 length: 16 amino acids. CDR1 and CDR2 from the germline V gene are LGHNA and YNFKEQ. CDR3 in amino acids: CASSQGVASGVDEQFF. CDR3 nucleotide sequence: TGTGCCAGCAGCCAAGGGGTTGCTAGCGGGGTCGATGAGCAGTTCTTC.

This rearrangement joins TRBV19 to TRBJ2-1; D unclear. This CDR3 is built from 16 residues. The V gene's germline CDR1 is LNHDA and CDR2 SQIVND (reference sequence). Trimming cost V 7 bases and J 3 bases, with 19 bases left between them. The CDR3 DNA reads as TGTGCCAGTATTTGGGCCTACGGTCTAAACTACAATGAGCAGTTCTTC. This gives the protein CASIWAYGLNYNEQFF.